This T cell receptor (beta chain) came from a study of tumor-infiltrating lymphocytes in primary liver carcinoma. Whole-study context: Maximum tumor diameters ranged from 4.2 to 10 cm, stage T1-T3 N0M0.

Total RNA amounting to roughly 480 ng was the source from which TCR beta cDNA was made with a constant-region primer. Generation of the TCR beta libraries relied on three nested multiplex PCR rounds using slightly modified ARM-PCR. Primers for the first two PCR rounds were TRBV1-TRBV30 forward primers and a C-beta reverse primer (approximately 9 cycles per round). TCRdb itself ran the multiplex PCR reads through MiXCR, one entry per CDR3 protein. The sample yields 150,000 to 200,000 distinct CDR3 sequences, around four fifths seen once. Both RNA and DNA were isolated together from around 20-30 mg of bulk tissue that had not been sorted. The CDR3 is 16 residues long. Germline-derived CDR1 and CDR2 are PRHDT and FYEKMQ (reference sequence). V was clipped by 7 bases and J by 5 bases, with 21 bases between them.

The sequence came from a man in his forties with primary liver carcinoma and hepatitis B virus infection. The chain links TRBV13 to TRBJ2-4; D is possibly TRBD1 or TRBD2 (5 bases each). Sequencing was carried out using tumor tissue from primary liver carcinoma. The CDR3 loop is CASNLGTGRLQNIQYF. The CDR3, as DNA: TGTGCCAGCAATCTAGGGACGGGACGGCTACAAAACATTCAGTACTTC.